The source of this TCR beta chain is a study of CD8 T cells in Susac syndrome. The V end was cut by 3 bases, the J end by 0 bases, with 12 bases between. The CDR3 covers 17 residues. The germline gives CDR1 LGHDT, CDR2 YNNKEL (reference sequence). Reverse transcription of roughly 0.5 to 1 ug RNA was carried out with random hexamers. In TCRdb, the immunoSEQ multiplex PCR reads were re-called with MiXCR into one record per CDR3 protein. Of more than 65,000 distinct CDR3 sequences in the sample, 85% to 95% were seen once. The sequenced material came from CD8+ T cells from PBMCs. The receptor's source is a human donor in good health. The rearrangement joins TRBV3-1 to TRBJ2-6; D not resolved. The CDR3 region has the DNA TGTGCCAGCAGCCACCTGCGCGCTAGCTCTGGGGCCAACGTCCTGACTTTC. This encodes CASSHLRASSGANVLTF. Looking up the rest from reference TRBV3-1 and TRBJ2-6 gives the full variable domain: DTAVSQTPKYLVTQMGNDKSIKCEQNLGHDTMYWYKQDSKKFLKIMFSYNNKELIINETVPNRFSPKSPDKAHLNLHINSLELGDSAVYFCASSHLRASSGANVLTFGAGSRLTVL.